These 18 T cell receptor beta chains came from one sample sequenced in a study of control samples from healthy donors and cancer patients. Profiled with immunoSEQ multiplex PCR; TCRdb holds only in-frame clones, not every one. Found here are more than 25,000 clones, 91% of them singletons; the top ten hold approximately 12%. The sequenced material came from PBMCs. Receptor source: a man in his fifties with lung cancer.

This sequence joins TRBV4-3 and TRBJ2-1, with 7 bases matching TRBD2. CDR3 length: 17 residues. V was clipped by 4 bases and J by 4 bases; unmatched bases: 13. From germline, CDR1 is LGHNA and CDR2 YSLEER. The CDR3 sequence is CASSPSLTSRRYNEQFF. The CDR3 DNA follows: TGCGCCAGCAGCCCCTCCCTGACTAGCAGACGATACAATGAGCAGTTCTTC.

The CDR3 nucleotides are TGTGCCAGCAGTTTCCTTCCGACAGGGCGCCAAGAGACCCAGTACTTC. Translated, it gives CASSFLPTGRQETQYF. The chain uses TRBV27 and TRBJ2-5; TRBD1 aligns across 7 bases. Trimming at V came to 3 bases and at J to 1 base, leaving 8 bases not matched to a gene. CDR1 is MNHEY, CDR2 SMNVEV, per germline (reference sequence). This CDR3 has 16 amino acids.

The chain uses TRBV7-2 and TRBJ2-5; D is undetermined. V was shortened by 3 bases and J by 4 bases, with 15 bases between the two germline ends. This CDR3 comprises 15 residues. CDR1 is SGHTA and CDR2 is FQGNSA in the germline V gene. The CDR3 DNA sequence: TGTGCCAGCAGCTTTGCCTCCCCCGTACGAGAGACCCAGTACTTC. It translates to CASSFASPVRETQYF.

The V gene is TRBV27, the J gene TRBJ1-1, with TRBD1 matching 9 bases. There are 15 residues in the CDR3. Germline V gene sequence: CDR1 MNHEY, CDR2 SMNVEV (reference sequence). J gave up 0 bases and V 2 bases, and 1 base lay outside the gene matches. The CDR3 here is CASSLTGGLNTEAFF. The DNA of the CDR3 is TGTGCCAGCAGTTTAACAGGGGGCCTGAACACTGAAGCTTTCTTT.

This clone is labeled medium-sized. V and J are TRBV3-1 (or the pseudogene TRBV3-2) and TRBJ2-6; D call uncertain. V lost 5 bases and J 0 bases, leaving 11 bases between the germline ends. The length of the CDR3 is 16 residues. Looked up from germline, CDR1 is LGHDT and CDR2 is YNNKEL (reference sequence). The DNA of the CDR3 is TGTGCCAGCAGCTCTGGCTATAACTCTGGGGCCAACGTCCTGACTTTC. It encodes CASSSGYNSGANVLTF.

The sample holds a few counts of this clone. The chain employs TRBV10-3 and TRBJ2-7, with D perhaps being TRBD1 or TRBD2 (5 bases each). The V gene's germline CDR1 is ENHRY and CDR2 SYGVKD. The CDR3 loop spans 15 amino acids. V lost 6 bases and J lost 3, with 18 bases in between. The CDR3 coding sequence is TGTGCCATCAGGCCAAGCGGACAATCAGTCTACGAGCAGTACTTC. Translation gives CAIRPSGQSVYEQYF.

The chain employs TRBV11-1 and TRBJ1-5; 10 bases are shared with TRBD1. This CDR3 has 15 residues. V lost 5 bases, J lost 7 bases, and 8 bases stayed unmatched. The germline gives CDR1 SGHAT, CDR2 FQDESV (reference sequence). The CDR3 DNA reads TGTGCCAGCAGCCCAAGACAGGGGGCGGACCAGCCCCAGCATTTT. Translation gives CASSPRQGADQPQHF.

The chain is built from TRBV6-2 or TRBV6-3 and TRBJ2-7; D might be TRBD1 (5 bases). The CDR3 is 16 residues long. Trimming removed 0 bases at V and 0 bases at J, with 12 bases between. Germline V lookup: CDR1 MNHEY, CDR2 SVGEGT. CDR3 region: CASSYSSLGHSYEQYF. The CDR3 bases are TGTGCCAGCAGTTACTCCTCCTTGGGGCACTCCTACGAGCAGTACTTC.

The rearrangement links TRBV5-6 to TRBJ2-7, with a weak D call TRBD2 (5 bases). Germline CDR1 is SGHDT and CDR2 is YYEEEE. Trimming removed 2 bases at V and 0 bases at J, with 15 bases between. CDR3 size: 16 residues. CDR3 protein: CASSFSNIGVSYEQYF. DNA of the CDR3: TGTGCCAGCAGCTTTTCTAACATCGGGGTCTCCTACGAGCAGTACTTC.

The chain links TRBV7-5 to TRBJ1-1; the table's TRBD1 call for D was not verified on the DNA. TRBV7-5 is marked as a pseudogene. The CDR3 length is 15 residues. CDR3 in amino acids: CARSLVDWTSTEAFF. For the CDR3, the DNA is TGTGCCAGAAGCTTAGTGGATTGGACAAGCACTGAAGCTTTCTTT.

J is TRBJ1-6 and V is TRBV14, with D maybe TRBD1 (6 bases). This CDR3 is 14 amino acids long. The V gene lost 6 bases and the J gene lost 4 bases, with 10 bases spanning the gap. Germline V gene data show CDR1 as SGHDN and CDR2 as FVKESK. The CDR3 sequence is CASSRQVYNSPLHF. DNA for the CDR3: TGTGCCAGCAGTCGACAGGTTTATAATTCACCCCTCCACTTT.

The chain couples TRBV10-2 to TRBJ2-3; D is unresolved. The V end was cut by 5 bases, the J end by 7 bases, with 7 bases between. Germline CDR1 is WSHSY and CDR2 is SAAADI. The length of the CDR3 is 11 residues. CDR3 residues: CASSSPNTQYF. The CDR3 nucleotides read TGCGCCAGCAGTAGCCCAAATACGCAGTATTTT.

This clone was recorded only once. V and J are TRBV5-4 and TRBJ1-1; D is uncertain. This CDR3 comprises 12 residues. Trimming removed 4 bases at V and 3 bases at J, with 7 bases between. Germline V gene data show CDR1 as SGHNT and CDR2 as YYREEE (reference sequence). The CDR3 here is CASSRLDTEAFF. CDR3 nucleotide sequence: TGTGCCAGCAGCCGGCTTGACACTGAAGCTTTCTTT. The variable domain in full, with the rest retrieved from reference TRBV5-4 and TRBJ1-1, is ETGVTQSPTHLIKTRGQQVTLRCSSQSGHNTVSWYQQALGQGPQFIFQYYREEENGRGNFPPRFSGLQFPNYSSELNVNALELDDSALYLCASSRLDTEAFFGQGTRLTVV.

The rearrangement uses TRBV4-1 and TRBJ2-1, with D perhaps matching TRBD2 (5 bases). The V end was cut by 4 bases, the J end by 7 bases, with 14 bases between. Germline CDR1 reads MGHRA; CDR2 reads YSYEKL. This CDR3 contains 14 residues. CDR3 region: CASSRTGEANEQFF. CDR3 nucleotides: TGCGCCAGCAGCCGAACCGGGGAAGCGAATGAGCAGTTCTTC.

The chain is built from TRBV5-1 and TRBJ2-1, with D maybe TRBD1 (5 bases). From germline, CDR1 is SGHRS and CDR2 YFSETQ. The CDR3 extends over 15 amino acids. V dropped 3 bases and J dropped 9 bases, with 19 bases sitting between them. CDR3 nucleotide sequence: TGCGCCAGCAGCTCGCTGGGCCAGGGATTGTCTGAGCAGTTCTTC. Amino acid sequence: CASSSLGQGLSEQFF.

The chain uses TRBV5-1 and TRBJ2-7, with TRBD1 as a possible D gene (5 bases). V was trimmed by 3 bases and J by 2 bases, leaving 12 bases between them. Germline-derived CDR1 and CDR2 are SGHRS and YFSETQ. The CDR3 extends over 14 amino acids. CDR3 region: CASSWGRHTYEQYF. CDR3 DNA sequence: TGCGCCAGCAGCTGGGGCCGACATACCTACGAGCAGTACTTC.

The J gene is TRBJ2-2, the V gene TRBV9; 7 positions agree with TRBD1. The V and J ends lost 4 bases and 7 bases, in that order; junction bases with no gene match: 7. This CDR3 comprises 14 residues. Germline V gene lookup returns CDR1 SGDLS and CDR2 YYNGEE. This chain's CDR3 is CASSLGTVGGELFF. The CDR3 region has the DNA TGTGCCAGCAGCCTGGGGACAGTTGGCGGGGAGCTGTTTTTT.

As DNA, the CDR3 is TGTGCCAGCAGCTTAGTCCAAACTACAGGGGATTCACCCCTCCACTTT. Its translation: CASSLVQTTGDSPLHF. This chain connects TRBV11-2 to TRBJ1-6; TRBD1 matches at 7 bases. CDR1 and CDR2 from the germline V gene are SGHAT and FQNNGV. After removal of 1 base from V and 8 bases from J, the junction contained 8 bases not matched to a gene. The CDR3 covers 16 residues.